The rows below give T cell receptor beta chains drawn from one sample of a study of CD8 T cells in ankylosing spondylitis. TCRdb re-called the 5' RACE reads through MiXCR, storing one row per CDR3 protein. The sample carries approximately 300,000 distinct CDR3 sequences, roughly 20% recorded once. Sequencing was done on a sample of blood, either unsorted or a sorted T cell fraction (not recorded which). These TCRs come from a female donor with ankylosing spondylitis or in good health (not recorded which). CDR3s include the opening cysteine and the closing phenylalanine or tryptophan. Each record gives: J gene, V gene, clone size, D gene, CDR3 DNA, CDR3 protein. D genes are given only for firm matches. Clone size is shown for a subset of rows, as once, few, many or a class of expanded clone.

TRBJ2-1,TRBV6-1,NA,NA,TGTGCCAGCACCCGGGCCTTATCCTACAATGAGCAGTTCTTC,CASTRALSYNEQFF
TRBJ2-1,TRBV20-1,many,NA,TGCAGTGCTACTACAGGACAGAGCTCCTACAATGAGCAGTTCTTC,CSATTGQSSYNEQFF
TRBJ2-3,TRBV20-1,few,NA,TGCAGTGCTAGAGGGGCTACCATTACGCAGTATTTT,CSARGATITQYF
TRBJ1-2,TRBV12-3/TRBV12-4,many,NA,TGTGCCAGCAGTTTACGGCATGGCTACACCTTC,CASSLRHGYTF
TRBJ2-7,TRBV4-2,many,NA,TGTGCCAGCAGCCAAGATCTTGACTATATGGGCTACGAGCAGTACTTC,CASSQDLDYMGYEQYF
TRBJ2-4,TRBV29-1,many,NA,TGCAGCGTTGAGAAGCCATCCCAGGGAAAGAACATTCAGTACTTC,CSVEKPSQGKNIQYF
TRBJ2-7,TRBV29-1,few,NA,TGCAGTCAGGGGCGGGGGTCACGGCACGAGCAGTACTTC,CSQGRGSRHEQYF
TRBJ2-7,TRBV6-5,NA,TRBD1,TGTGCCAGCAGTTACTCGAGTAGGGGGCAGTACGAGCAGTACTTC,CASSYSSRGQYEQYF
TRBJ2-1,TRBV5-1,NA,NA,TGCGCCAGCAGCTTAGACATCTCCCGGAATGAGCAGTTCTTC,CASSLDISRNEQFF
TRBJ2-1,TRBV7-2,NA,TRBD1,TGTGCCAGCAGCCTAGCCGGACAGGGCACCTACAATGAGCAGTTCTTC,CASSLAGQGTYNEQFF
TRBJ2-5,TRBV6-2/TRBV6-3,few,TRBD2,TGTGCCAGCACTCGCGGACTAGCGGGAGTAGAGGAGACCCAGTACTTC,CASTRGLAGVEETQYF